One and the same sample provided the 11 T cell receptor beta chains below, sequenced in a study of OX40 agonist ivuxolimab in advanced cancers. Using immunoSEQ multiplex PCR, the repertoire was profiled, and TCRdb retains in-frame clones only, with some absent. The sample lists tens of thousands of clones, under 90% seen once, with approximately 18% in the top ten. The starting material was CD4+ or CD8+ T cells sorted from blood, obtained in a trial of the OX40 agonist ivuxolimab. The receptor set was obtained from an adult with an advanced solid tumor such as melanoma, head and neck, liver or kidney cancer.

CDR3 residues: CASDLPGDYNEQFF. CDR3 DNA sequence: TGTGCCAGCGACCTTCCGGGAGACTACAATGAGCAGTTCTTC. This chain uses TRBV5-8 with TRBJ2-1; D possibly corresponds to TRBD2 (6 bases). The germline V gene encodes CDR1 SGHTS and CDR2 YDEGEE. This CDR3 comprises 14 residues. The V end lost 7 bases, the J end lost 3 bases, and 14 bases lay between the germline ends.

V is TRBV7-6 and J is TRBJ2-1; 7 nucleotides align to TRBD2. The CDR3 sequence is 18 residues long. Losses at the gene ends were 1 base for V and 1 base for J; bases not matched to a gene: 10. The germline gives CDR1 SGHVS, CDR2 FNYEAQ. CDR3 loop: CASSLESGGGGSYNEQFF. CDR3 DNA: TGTGCCAGCAGCTTAGAGTCCGGCGGGGGTGGTTCCTACAATGAGCAGTTCTTC. The whole variable domain, filled in from reference TRBV7-6 and TRBJ2-1, reads GAGVSQSPRYKVTKRGQDVALRCDPISGHVSLYWYRQALGQGPEFLTYFNYEAQQDKSGLPNDRFSAERPEGSISTLTIQRTEQRDSAMYRCASSLESGGGGSYNEQFFGPGTRLTVL.

This clone has a single count. The chain combines TRBV28 with TRBJ2-5; D possibly corresponds to TRBD2 (6 bases). This CDR3 spans 12 amino acids. Germline V gene data show CDR1 as MDHEN and CDR2 as SYDVKM. V was cut by 7 bases and J by 5 bases, with 11 bases left in between. CDR3 sequence (DNA): TGTGCCAGCACCCAGGGACTGGAGACCCAGTACTTC. This sequence encodes CASTQGLETQYF.

J is TRBJ1-1 and V is TRBV5-1; D remains unclear. V lost 0 bases to trimming and J lost 2 bases, with 5 bases between them. Germline loops: CDR1 SGHRS, CDR2 YFSETQ. This CDR3 is 13 amino acids long. For the CDR3, the DNA is TGCGCCAGCAGCTTGGTTTTCAACACTGAAGCTTTCTTT. As protein: CASSLVFNTEAFF.

The chain combines TRBV28 with TRBJ2-1, with a tentative D call TRBD1 (5 bases). Trimming cost V 7 bases and J 5 bases, with 21 bases left between them. CDR1 and CDR2 (germline): MDHEN, SYDVKM. This CDR3 contains 16 residues. CDR3 in amino acids: CASTISDQGFDNEQFF. The CDR3 DNA follows: TGTGCCAGCACCATTTCAGATCAGGGTTTCGACAATGAGCAGTTCTTC.

The rearrangement joins TRBV18 to TRBJ2-5; 9 positions match TRBD2. The trim removed 3 bases at V and 5 bases at J, leaving 7 bases unmatched. Looked up from germline, CDR1 is KGHSH and CDR2 is LQKENI. CDR3 length: 15 amino acids. CDR3 protein: CASSPLTSGGETQYF. The CDR3 DNA reads TGTGCCAGCTCACCCCTAACAAGCGGGGGGGAGACCCAGTACTTC. The full variable domain, its missing parts supplied by reference TRBV18 and TRBJ2-5, is NAGVMQNPRHLVRRRGQEARLRCSPMKGHSHVYWYRQLPEEGLKFMVYLQKENIIDESGMPKERFSAEFPKEGPSILRIQQVVRGDSAAYFCASSPLTSGGETQYFGPGTRLLVL.

This clone was detected a few times. This rearrangement joins TRBV7-9 to TRBJ2-1; D is ambiguous. The ends were cut back, 0 bases at V and 10 bases at J, with 4 bases in the middle. This CDR3 comprises 11 residues. Germline V gene sequence: CDR1 SEHNR, CDR2 FQNEAQ (reference sequence). CDR3 in amino acids: CASSLAREQFF. CDR3 in DNA: TGTGCCAGCAGCTTAGCGCGAGAGCAGTTCTTC. Full variable domain (rest looked up from reference TRBV7-9 and TRBJ2-1): DTGVSQNPRHKITKRGQNVTFRCDPISEHNRLYWYRQTLGQGPEFLTYFQNEAQLEKSRLLSDRFSAERPKGSFSTLEIQRTEQGDSAMYLCASSLAREQFFGPGTRLTVL.

The V gene is TRBV28, the J gene TRBJ1-2, with D uncertain. The CDR3 length is 14 residues. The germline gives CDR1 MDHEN, CDR2 SYDVKM. Between the trimmed V and J ends, which lost 5 bases and 0 bases, there was a span of 10 bases. Here the CDR3 DNA reads TGTGCCAGCAGTCCCAGTATAGCTAACTATGGCTACACCTTC. It encodes CASSPSIANYGYTF.

The chain has TRBV9 and TRBJ2-1, with no clear D. The ends were cut back, 0 bases at V and 2 bases at J, with 3 bases in the middle. The germline V gene encodes CDR1 SGDLS and CDR2 YYNGEE. The CDR3 covers 13 residues. CDR3 nucleotide sequence: TGTGCCAGCAGCGTAGCGACCTACAATGAGCAGTTCTTC. This gives the protein CASSVATYNEQFF. Filled out from reference TRBV9 and TRBJ2-1, the complete variable domain reads DSGVTQTPKHLITATGQRVTLRCSPRSGDLSVYWYQQSLDQGLQFLIQYYNGEERAKGNILERFSAQQFPDLHSELNLSSLELGDSALYFCASSVATYNEQFFGPGTRLTVL.

This clone was detected a few times. This chain uses TRBV9 with TRBJ2-3; D gene unclear. The CDR3 has 15 amino acids. V lost 2 bases and J lost 0, with 10 bases in between. CDR1 SGDLS and CDR2 YYNGEE come from the germline V gene. CDR3 bases: TGTGCCAGCAGCGTGGGTGGGGTTAGCACAGATACGCAGTATTTT. Protein: CASSVGGVSTDTQYF.

The gene calls are TRBV7-9 and TRBJ1-1; 7 bases agree with TRBD1. The CDR3 consists of 15 residues. V was clipped by 5 bases and J by 3 bases; unmatched bases: 9. Germline CDR1 is SEHNR and CDR2 is FQNEAQ (reference sequence). The chain's CDR3 is CASSPGSRGDTEAFF. CDR3 coding DNA: TGTGCCAGCAGCCCGGGCAGCAGGGGGGACACTGAAGCTTTCTTT.